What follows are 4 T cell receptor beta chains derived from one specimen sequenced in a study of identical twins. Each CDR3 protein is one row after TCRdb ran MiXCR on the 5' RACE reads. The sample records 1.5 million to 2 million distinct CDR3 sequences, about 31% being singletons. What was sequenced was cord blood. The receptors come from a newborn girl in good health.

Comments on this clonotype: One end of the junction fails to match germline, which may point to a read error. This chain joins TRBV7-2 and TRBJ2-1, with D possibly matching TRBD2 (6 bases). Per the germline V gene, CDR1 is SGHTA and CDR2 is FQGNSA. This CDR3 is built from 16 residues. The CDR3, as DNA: TGTGCCAGCAGCTTAGCCCGGGACTCTTTCTACAATGAGCAGGTCTTC. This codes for CASSLARDSFYNEQVF.

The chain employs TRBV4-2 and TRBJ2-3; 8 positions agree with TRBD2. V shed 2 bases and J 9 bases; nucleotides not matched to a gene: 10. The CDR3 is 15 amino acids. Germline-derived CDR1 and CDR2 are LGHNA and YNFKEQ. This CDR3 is CASSQNKAVAGTQYF. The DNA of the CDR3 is TGTGCCAGCAGCCAAAATAAGGCAGTAGCGGGAACGCAGTATTTT.

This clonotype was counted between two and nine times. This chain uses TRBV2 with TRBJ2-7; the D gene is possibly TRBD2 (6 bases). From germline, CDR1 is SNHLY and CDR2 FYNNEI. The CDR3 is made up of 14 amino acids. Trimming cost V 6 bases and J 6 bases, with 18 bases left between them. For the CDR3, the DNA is TGTGCCAGCAGGAACGCCGGGGGACCGACCGAGCAGTACTTC. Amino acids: CASRNAGGPTEQYF.

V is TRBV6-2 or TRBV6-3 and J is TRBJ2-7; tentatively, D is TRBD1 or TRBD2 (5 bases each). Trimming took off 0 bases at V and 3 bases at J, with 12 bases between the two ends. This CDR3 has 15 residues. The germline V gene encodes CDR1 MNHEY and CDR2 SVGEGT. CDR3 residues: CASSYSMTAVYEQYF. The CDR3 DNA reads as TGTGCCAGCAGTTACTCGATGACAGCGGTCTACGAGCAGTACTTC.